The rows below give T cell receptor beta chains drawn from one sample of a study of beta chain features in type 1 diabetes. Clones were read by immunoSEQ multiplex PCR, and TCRdb kept only the in-frame ones, dropping some. The sample consists of approximately 170,000 clones, over 55% of them appearing once. Sample: naive CD4+ T cells from blood. Every receptor here comes from a man aged 25-40 years with type 1 diabetes. Both conserved end residues are part of each CDR3. Each record gives: V gene, clone size, J gene, D gene, CDR3 protein, CDR3 DNA. The D gene is left open where the match is weak. Not every row has a clone size; where given, it reads once, few, many or a size class.

TRBV9	-	TRBJ2-5	TRBD2	CASSGGLKETQYF	TGTGCCAGCAGCGGGGGACTAAAAGAGACCCAGTACTTC
TRBV18	-	TRBJ2-1	-	CASRRLGQTGDEQFF	TGTGCCAGCCGAAGGTTAGGCCAAACTGGGGATGAGCAGTTCTTC
TRBV29-1	-	TRBJ1-1	-	CSASPGFDEAFF	TGCAGCGCCTCTCCGGGTTTCGATGAAGCTTTCTTT
TRBV29-1	few	TRBJ2-7	TRBD1	CSVLTGSEQYF	TGCAGCGTTTTGACAGGGTCCGAGCAGTACTTC
TRBV9	-	TRBJ1-6	-	CASSVNLGQTPLHF	TGTGCCAGCAGCGTAAATCTGGGTCAGACACCCCTCCACTTT
TRBV9	-	TRBJ1-6	TRBD1	CASSPRQGQRNSPLHF	TGTGCCAGCAGCCCCCGACAGGGGCAGAGAAATTCACCCCTCCACTTT
TRBV2	-	TRBJ2-3	-	CASIRTGHHNSTDTQYF	TGTGCCAGCATTCGAACGGGACACCATAATAGCACAGATACGCAGTATTTT
TRBV19	-	TRBJ2-6	TRBD1	CASSPQPGTGRSGANVLTF	TGTGCCAGTAGTCCTCAACCAGGGACAGGGAGATCTGGGGCCAACGTCCTGACTTTC
TRBV5-1	-	TRBJ1-1	-	CASSLAGTANTEAFF	TGCGCCAGCAGCTTGGCCGGGACGGCGAACACTGAAGCTTTCTTT
TRBV10-3	-	TRBJ2-3	TRBD1	CANGPGQDTDTQYF	TGTGCCAACGGCCCGGGACAGGACACAGATACGCAGTATTTT
TRBV7-9	-	TRBJ2-5	-	CASTMGSEETQYF	TGTGCCAGCACCATGGGATCGGAAGAGACCCAGTACTTC
TRBV9	-	TRBJ2-3	-	CASSVKGGASRTDTQYF	TGTGCCAGCAGCGTAAAAGGGGGGGCTTCAAGGACAGATACGCAGTATTTT
TRBV4-3	-	TRBJ2-3	TRBD2	CASSQDVFGGAGTQYF	TGCGCCAGCAGCCAAGATGTCTTCGGGGGGGCCGGCACGCAGTATTTT
TRBV23-1	once	TRBJ2-3	-	CASSHDSYTPTDTQYF	TGCGCCAGCAGTCATGATAGCTACACCCCCACAGATACGCAGTATTTT
TRBV9	-	TRBJ2-7	-	CASSVGQELYEQYF	TGTGCCAGCAGCGTAGGTCAGGAGCTCTACGAGCAGTACTTC
TRBV7-2	-	TRBJ2-7	-	CASSPDYEQYF	TGTGCCAGCAGCCCGGACTACGAGCAGTACTTC
TRBV4-1	-	TRBJ2-2	-	CASSQASPANTGELFF	TGCGCCAGCAGCCAAGCGTCTCCAGCAAACACCGGGGAGCTGTTTTTT
TRBV5-1	-	TRBJ2-3	-	CASSFYREDTQYF	TGCGCCAGCAGCTTTTACAGGGAAGATACGCAGTATTTT
TRBV15	once	TRBJ2-3	TRBD2	CATSRRLAGGNTQYF	TGTGCCACCAGCAGACGGCTAGCGGGGGGCAATACGCAGTATTTT